This TCR beta chain is from a study of chronic HIV infection and antiretroviral therapy. TCRdb passed the 5' RACE reads through MiXCR, listing each CDR3 protein once. The sample lists 45,000 to 60,000 distinct CDR3 sequences; about 18% were seen once. This CDR3 comprises 13 residues. V was pared by 4 bases and J by 12 bases, with 9 bases of the junction left unmatched. The sequence was collected from an adult who had HIV and had not received antiretroviral therapy, or was an uninfected healthy control (not recorded which). The genes are TRBV12-3 or TRBV12-4 and TRBJ2-1, with TRBD1 matching 7 bases. What was sequenced was peripheral blood. CDR3 residues: CASSWARGQGQFF. CDR3 nucleotide sequence: TGTGCCAGCAGTTGGGCGAGGGGGCAGGGGCAGTTCTTC.